Below, 27 T cell receptor beta chains from the same sample are listed, as sequenced in a study of blood T cell repertoires in COVID-19. Some clones are missing from TCRdb's copy, which holds only in-frame ones; the method was immunoSEQ multiplex PCR. The table includes about 130,000 clones, about 79% detected once. Sequenced material: peripheral blood. The source of these receptors is a man between 35 and 55 years old with active or convalescent COVID-19.

The genes are TRBV4-3 and TRBJ1-1; no clear D gene. V was trimmed by 9 bases and J by 1 base, leaving 18 bases between them. Per the germline V gene, CDR1 is LGHNA and CDR2 is YSLEER. The length of the CDR3 is 15 residues. CDR3 protein: CARTSRGGSNTEAFF. CDR3 DNA sequence: TGCGCCAGGACTAGTCGAGGAGGGTCGAACACTGAAGCTTTCTTT.

This clone was detected once. The chain combines TRBV18 with TRBJ1-1; a possible D gene is TRBD1 (6 bases). This CDR3 is built from 14 residues. Between the trimmed V and J ends, which lost 1 base and 6 bases, there was a span of 12 bases. Germline V gene sequence: CDR1 KGHSH, CDR2 LQKENI. Here the CDR3 DNA reads TGTGCCAGCTCACCACGGGCAGGGGTGGCTGAAGCTTTCTTT. It specifies CASSPRAGVAEAFF.

The chain carries TRBV30 and TRBJ2-3, with 11 bases matching TRBD1. Germline CDR1 reads GTSNPN; CDR2 reads SVGIG (reference sequence). The CDR3 totals 14 residues. The V gene end was trimmed by 3 bases and the J gene end by 7 bases; junction bases not matched to a gene: 6. This CDR3 is CAWSPDRGLNTQYF. The CDR3 DNA follows: TGTGCCTGGAGCCCGGACAGGGGGCTTAATACGCAGTATTTT.

This chain uses TRBV18 with TRBJ1-5; D is uncertain. V was cut by 3 bases and J by 8 bases, with 11 bases left in between. The CDR3 contains 13 residues. Germline V CDR1 and CDR2: KGHSH, LQKENI. CDR3 nucleotide sequence: TGTGCCAGCTCACCGTCTCTACGTGAGCCCCAGCATTTT. Translation gives CASSPSLREPQHF.

This chain connects TRBV6-5 to TRBJ1-2, with a possible D match to TRBD1 (5 bases). The germline gives CDR1 MNHEY, CDR2 SVGAGI. V lost 7 bases to trimming and J lost 8 bases, with 14 bases between them. This CDR3 has 12 amino acids. As DNA, the CDR3 is TGTGCCAGCATCTCAGTCGGGGGAGGCTACACCTTC. Its protein product is CASISVGGGYTF.

The CDR3 protein is CAWSVLPGMVFF. The CDR3 nucleotides are TGTGCCTGGAGTGTACTTCCAGGGATGGTGTTTTTT. V is TRBV30 and J is TRBJ1-4; D is perhaps TRBD1 (5 bases). V was shortened by 0 bases and J by 15 bases, with 14 bases between the two germline ends. The CDR3 spans 12 residues. CDR1 and CDR2 (germline): GTSNPN, SVGIG (reference sequence). Drawing the rest from reference TRBV30 and TRBJ1-4, the complete variable domain is SQTIHQWPATLVQPVGSPLSLECTVEGTSNPNLYWYRQAAGRGLQLLFYSVGIGQISSEVPQNLSASRPQDRQFILSSKKLLLSDSGFYLCAWSVLPGMVFFGSGTQLSVL.

This clone came up many times. The V gene is TRBV19, the J gene TRBJ1-2; D gene unclear. The V and J ends lost 3 bases and 3 bases respectively, with 11 bases between them. The CDR3 has 14 residues. CDR1 is LNHDA, CDR2 SQIVND, per germline (reference sequence). CDR3: CASSMLGSYYGYTF. CDR3 sequence (DNA): TGTGCCAGTAGTATGTTGGGCAGCTACTATGGCTACACCTTC. Complete variable domain (other parts from reference TRBV19 and TRBJ1-2): DGGITQSPKYLFRKEGQNVTLSCEQNLNHDAMYWYRQDPGQGLRLIYYSQIVNDFQKGDIAEGYSVSREKKESFPLTVTSAQKNPTAFYLCASSMLGSYYGYTFGSGTRLTVV.

The chain is built from TRBV30 and TRBJ2-2; TRBD2 agrees at 8 bases. In germline, CDR1 is GTSNPN, CDR2 SVGIG (reference sequence). J lost 3 bases, V lost 5 bases, and 11 bases had no gene match. CDR3 length: 16 residues. CDR3 DNA sequence: TGTGCCTGGTCGGCGGGCCGGGGGGGAGACACCGGGGAGCTGTTTTTT. This gives the protein CAWSAGRGGDTGELFF.

The V call is TRBV4-1, the J call TRBJ1-1; D possibly corresponds to TRBD1 (6 bases). V was clipped by 2 bases and J by 5 bases, with 9 bases between them. Looked up from germline, CDR1 is MGHRA and CDR2 is YSYEKL. The CDR3 covers 13 residues. DNA of the CDR3: TGCGCCAGCAGCCAACTTACAGGGACTGAAGCTTTCTTT. Translating gives CASSQLTGTEAFF.

The table lists this clone with a few counts. The chain recombines TRBV15 with TRBJ2-7; TRBD2 agrees at 11 bases. Germline V gene data show CDR1 as LNHNV and CDR2 as YYDKDF (reference sequence). The CDR3 consists of 16 residues. The V segment lost 9 bases and the J segment 0 bases; nucleotides outside the gene matches: 10. The CDR3 bases are TGTGCCACATCTCCCCTAGCGGGAGGATTCTCCTACGAGCAGTACTTC. It yields the protein CATSPLAGGFSYEQYF.

This clone came up a few times. V usage is TRBV3-1 (or the pseudogene TRBV3-2) and J usage is TRBJ1-1; 9 bases fit TRBD1. Germline CDR1 LGHDT, CDR2 YNNKEL (reference sequence). The CDR3 has 18 amino acids. V shed 4 bases and J 5 bases; nucleotides not matched to a gene: 17. CDR3 nucleotide sequence: TGTGCCAGCAGCCGCACCCTAGGGCCACAGGGGGCGAGGACTGAAGCTTTCTTT. Translated: CASSRTLGPQGARTEAFF.

The CDR3 here is CASSVGLPAADTQYF. For the CDR3, the DNA is TGCGCCAGCAGTGTTGGACTACCAGCCGCCGATACGCAGTATTTT. This chain connects TRBV10-2 to TRBJ2-3; possibly TRBD2 for D (6 bases). V was shortened by 4 bases and J by 6 bases, with 17 bases between the two germline ends. Germline loops: CDR1 WSHSY, CDR2 SAAADI. This CDR3 contains 15 residues.

The CDR3 here is CATSRDVAGRGEQYF. Here the CDR3 DNA reads TGTGCCACCAGCAGAGATGTAGCGGGGAGAGGGGAGCAGTACTTC. This chain uses TRBV15 with TRBJ2-7; 8 bases agree with TRBD2. Trimming at V came to 0 bases and at J to 7 bases, leaving 8 bases not matched to a gene. The germline CDR1 and CDR2 sequences are LNHNV and YYDKDF (reference sequence). The CDR3 length is 15 residues.

The chain is built from TRBV2 and TRBJ1-1; D may be TRBD1 (5 bases). Germline CDR1 reads SNHLY; CDR2 reads FYNNEI. Trimming took off 10 bases at V and 1 base at J, with 13 bases between the two ends. CDR3 length: 13 amino acids. The CDR3 protein is CATGVQGNTEAFF. The CDR3 bases are TGTGCCACCGGAGTTCAGGGGAACACTGAAGCTTTCTTT.

The V and J genes are TRBV28 and TRBJ2-7; D possibly corresponds to TRBD1 (6 bases). V was pared by 5 bases and J by 6 bases, with 35 bases between. This CDR3 is 20 amino acids long. Germline V gene sequence: CDR1 MDHEN, CDR2 SYDVKM. CDR3 coding DNA: TGTGCCAGCAGTATAGGAACAGGCCCCTTTTTGGGCCGGGACAACAGCGAGCAGTACTTC. This translates into CASSIGTGPFLGRDNSEQYF.

The CDR3: CASSLATSGLPGELFF. In DNA, the CDR3 is TGTGCCAGCAGCTTAGCGACTAGCGGGTTGCCCGGGGAGCTGTTTTTT. V and J are TRBV7-7 and TRBJ2-2; 10 bases are shared with TRBD2. The germline V gene has CDR1 SSHAT and CDR2 FNYEAQ (reference sequence). This CDR3 has 16 residues. J was trimmed by 6 bases and V by 0 bases; bases with no gene match: 4.

This chain connects TRBV24-1 to TRBJ1-2; 7 bases map to TRBD1. Germline CDR1 and CDR2: KGHDR and SFDVKD. J lost 1 base, V lost 4 bases, and 2 bases had no gene match. The CDR3 covers 14 residues. DNA of the CDR3: TGTGCCACCAGTGAAAACAGGGGTAACTATGGCTACACCTTC. This gives the protein CATSENRGNYGYTF.

The CDR3 loop is CASSVTGEKLFF. For the CDR3, the DNA is TGTGCCAGCAGTGTCACAGGAGAAAAACTGTTTTTT. The J gene is TRBJ1-4, the V gene TRBV2, with D maybe TRBD1 (5 bases). Trimming pared 4 bases from V and 8 bases from J, leaving 8 bases between. The germline V gene encodes CDR1 SNHLY and CDR2 FYNNEI. CDR3 length: 12 residues. The variable domain in full, with the rest retrieved from reference TRBV2 and TRBJ1-4, is EPEVTQTPSHQVTQMGQEVILRCVPISNHLYFYWYRQILGQKVEFLVSFYNNEISEKSEIFDDQFSVERPDGSNFTLKIRSTKLEDSAMYFCASSVTGEKLFFGSGTQLSVL.

The gene calls are TRBV29-1 and TRBJ1-1, with 7 nucleotides matching TRBD1. The germline gives CDR1 SQVTM, CDR2 ANQGSEA. The CDR3 runs to 14 residues. With 2 bases clipped from V and 0 bases from J, the junction kept 3 bases outside the gene matches. The CDR3 loop reads CSVERDRVNTEAFF. The CDR3 bases are TGCAGCGTTGAAAGGGACAGAGTGAACACTGAAGCTTTCTTT.

V and J are TRBV11-2 and TRBJ1-1; D may be TRBD1 (5 bases). Germline V CDR1 and CDR2: SGHAT, FQNNGV. The V gene lost 4 bases and the J gene lost 0 bases, with 21 bases spanning the gap. CDR3 length equals 18 residues. The CDR3 here is CASSSRDSRSLMNTEAFF. The CDR3 nucleotides are TGTGCCAGCAGCTCACGGGACTCCCGAAGTCTTATGAACACTGAAGCTTTCTTT.

The J gene is TRBJ2-7, the V gene TRBV5-1, with D possibly TRBD2 on 6 matching bases. Between the trimmed V and J ends, which lost 5 bases and 6 bases, there was a span of 18 bases. Germline lookup yields CDR1 SGHRS and CDR2 YFSETQ. CDR3 length equals 14 residues. The DNA for the CDR3 is TGCGCCAGCAGTTGGGGGGACCCTCTTCGCGAGCAGTACTTC. It encodes CASSWGDPLREQYF.

The chain couples TRBV11-3 to TRBJ1-6; D unresolved. The germline CDR1 and CDR2 sequences are SGHNT and YENEEA. The V end was cut by 7 bases, the J end by 8 bases, with 12 bases between. CDR3 length: 13 residues. CDR3 nucleotides: TGTGCCAGCACCCCGGGTGGCGATTCACCCCTCCACTTT. Its protein is CASTPGGDSPLHF.

The sample holds one count of this clone. The CDR3 DNA is TGTGCCAGGGCCGAACTAAAAAAAAAGGGGCGCAGGATACTTTACGAGCAGTACTTC. It translates to CARAELKKKGRRILYEQYF. The chain has TRBV9 and TRBJ2-7, with D maybe TRBD1 (5 bases). CDR1 SGDLS and CDR2 YYNGEE come from the germline V gene. Trimming removed 8 bases from V and 4 bases from J, with 34 bases in between. There are 19 residues in the CDR3.

The chain is built from TRBV2 and TRBJ2-7, with 8 bases aligning to TRBD2. This CDR3 comprises 14 residues. J was trimmed by 3 bases and V by 7 bases; bases with no gene match: 8. Per germline, CDR1 SNHLY and CDR2 FYNNEI. The CDR3 loop is CASIRAGENYEQYF. The CDR3 region has the DNA TGTGCCAGCATCAGAGCGGGGGAGAACTACGAGCAGTACTTC.

The chain links TRBV5-4 to TRBJ2-1; 7 nucleotides line up with TRBD1. Looked up from germline, CDR1 is SGHNT and CDR2 is YYREEE (reference sequence). Unmatched junction bases numbered 8, after V lost 6 bases and J lost 5 bases. The CDR3 runs to 14 residues. DNA of the CDR3: TGTGCCAGCACCTACACCGGGACAGACAATGAGCAGTTCTTC. Protein product: CASTYTGTDNEQFF.

The gene calls are TRBV28 and TRBJ1-3; D is unclear. The V gene lost 5 bases and the J gene lost 5 bases, with 13 bases spanning the gap. This CDR3 has 14 residues. Germline V gene sequence: CDR1 MDHEN, CDR2 SYDVKM. CDR3 protein: CASSPPGNRNTIYF. CDR3 bases: TGTGCCAGCAGTCCCCCCGGGAATCGAAACACCATATATTTT.

CDR3 sequence: CASSLMTGGEEQYF. DNA for the CDR3: TGTGCCAGCAGCTTGATGACAGGGGGAGAGGAGCAGTACTTC. The V and J genes are TRBV7-6 and TRBJ2-7; 9 bases map to TRBD1. The V gene end was trimmed by 3 bases and the J gene end by 7 bases; junction bases not matched to a gene: 7. Germline loops: CDR1 SGHVS, CDR2 FNYEAQ. CDR3 length: 14 residues. The full variable domain, rest sourced from reference TRBV7-6 and TRBJ2-7, is GAGVSQSPRYKVTKRGQDVALRCDPISGHVSLYWYRQALGQGPEFLTYFNYEAQQDKSGLPNDRFSAERPEGSISTLTIQRTEQRDSAMYRCASSLMTGGEEQYFGPGTRLTVT.